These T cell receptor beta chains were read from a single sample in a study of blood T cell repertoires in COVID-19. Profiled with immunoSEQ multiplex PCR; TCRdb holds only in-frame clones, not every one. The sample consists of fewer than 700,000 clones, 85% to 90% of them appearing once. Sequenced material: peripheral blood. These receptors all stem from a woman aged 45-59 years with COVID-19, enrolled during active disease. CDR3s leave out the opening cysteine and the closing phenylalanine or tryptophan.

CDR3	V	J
ASSLGPGRDYEQY	TRBV5-1	TRBJ2-7
ASSTTVNTGELF	TRBV19	TRBJ2-2
ASTRQLSGNTIY	TRBV28	TRBJ1-3
ASSPRSRETQY	TRBV6-5	TRBJ2-5
ASSLGGTSGGNEQF	TRBV5-4	TRBJ2-1
SVEGTGGINEQF	TRBV29-1	TRBJ2-1
ASSLERRGTGNEKLF	TRBV5-1	TRBJ1-4
AWSPGQLEQY	TRBV30	TRBJ2-7
ASSSTLGSGYSYEQY	TRBV5-6	TRBJ2-7
ASSETAITDTQY	TRBV2	TRBJ2-3
ASSPNTGTSRYNEQF	TRBV13	TRBJ2-1
ASTLAANTEAF	TRBV6-5	TRBJ1-1
ASSYSGGGAQY	TRBV6-5	TRBJ2-3
ASSPGQGQRTNEKLF	TRBV9	TRBJ1-4
ASSPSGGRGTDTQY	TRBV3-1/TRBV3-2	TRBJ2-3
ASIPPPGPRTEAF	TRBV19	TRBJ1-1